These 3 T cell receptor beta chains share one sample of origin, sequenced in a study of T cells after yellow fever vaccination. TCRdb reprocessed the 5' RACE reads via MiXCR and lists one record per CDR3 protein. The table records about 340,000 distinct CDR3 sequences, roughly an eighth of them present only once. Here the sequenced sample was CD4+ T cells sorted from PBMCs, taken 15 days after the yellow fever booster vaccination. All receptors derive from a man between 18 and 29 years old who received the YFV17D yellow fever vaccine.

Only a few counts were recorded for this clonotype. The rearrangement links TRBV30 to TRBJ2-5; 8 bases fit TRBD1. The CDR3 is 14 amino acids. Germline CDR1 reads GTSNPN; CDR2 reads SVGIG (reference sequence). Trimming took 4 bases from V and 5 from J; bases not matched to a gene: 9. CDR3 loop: CAWNAGGIGETQYF. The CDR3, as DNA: TGTGCCTGGAACGCAGGGGGCATAGGGGAGACCCAGTACTTC.

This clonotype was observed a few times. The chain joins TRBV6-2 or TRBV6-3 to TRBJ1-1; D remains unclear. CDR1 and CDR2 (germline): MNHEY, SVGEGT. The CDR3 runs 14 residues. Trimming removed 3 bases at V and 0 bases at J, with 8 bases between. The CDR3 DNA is TGTGCCAGCAGTTATAGGCGGATGAACACTGAAGCTTTCTTT. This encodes CASSYRRMNTEAFF.

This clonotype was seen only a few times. CDR3 in DNA: TGTGCCAGCAGCCAAGATTCGAGGACTGAAGCTTTCTTT. It is translated as CASSQDSRTEAFF. V usage is TRBV3-1 and J usage is TRBJ1-1; D not certain. The CDR3 runs to 13 residues. The V end was cut by 0 bases, the J end by 5 bases, with 7 bases between. CDR1 is LGHDT and CDR2 is YNNKEL in the germline V gene (reference sequence). The full variable domain, its missing parts supplied by reference TRBV3-1 and TRBJ1-1, is DTAVSQTPKYLVTQMGNDKSIKCEQNLGHDTMYWYKQDSKKFLKIMFSYNNKELIINETVPNRFSPKSPDKAHLNLHINSLELGDSAVYFCASSQDSRTEAFFGQGTRLTVV.